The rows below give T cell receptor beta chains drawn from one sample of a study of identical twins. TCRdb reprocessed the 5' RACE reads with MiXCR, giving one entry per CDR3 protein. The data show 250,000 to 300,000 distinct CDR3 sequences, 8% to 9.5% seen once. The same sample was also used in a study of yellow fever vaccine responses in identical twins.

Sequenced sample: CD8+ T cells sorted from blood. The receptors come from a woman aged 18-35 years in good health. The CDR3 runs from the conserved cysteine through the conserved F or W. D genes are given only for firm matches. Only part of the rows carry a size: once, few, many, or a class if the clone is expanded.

CASSVQTSYNEQFF,TGTGCCAGCAGCGTTCAGACCTCCTACAATGAGCAGTTCTTC,-,TRBV5-6,TRBJ2-1,-
CSAREGAWTEAFF,TGCAGTGCTAGAGAGGGGGCGTGGACTGAAGCTTTCTTT,few,TRBV20-1,TRBJ1-1,-
CASSINIGTDQETQYF,TGTGCCAGTAGTATAAACATCGGGACAGACCAAGAGACCCAGTACTTC,few,TRBV19,TRBJ2-5,TRBD1
CASSVRSRKPYEQYF,TGTGCCAGCAGCGTAAGGTCTCGCAAGCCCTACGAGCAGTACTTC,-,TRBV9,TRBJ2-7,-
CATSTEGSSYNSPLHF,TGTGCCACCAGCACGGAGGGGAGCTCCTATAATTCACCCCTCCACTTT,few,TRBV15,TRBJ1-6,-
CASSYWGVEQPQHF,TGTGCCAGCAGTTACTGGGGAGTAGAGCAGCCCCAGCATTTT,many,TRBV6-5,TRBJ1-5,-
CASSLVLTGPNYGYTF,TGTGCCAGCAGCTTAGTCCTCACAGGACCTAACTATGGCTACACCTTC,few,TRBV7-8,TRBJ1-2,-
CASSQDILAEETQYF,TGCGCCAGCAGCCAAGATATCCTAGCGGAAGAGACCCAGTACTTC,-,TRBV4-1,TRBJ2-5,TRBD2
CASSQDTAGDEQFF,TGCGCCAGCAGCCAAGATACGGCGGGAGATGAGCAGTTCTTC,many,TRBV4-3,TRBJ2-1,TRBD2
CASSLYQASSYEQYF,TGTGCCAGCAGCTTGTATCAGGCGAGCTCCTACGAGCAGTACTTC,many,TRBV5-4,TRBJ2-7,-
CASSPGPTYEQYF,TGTGCCAGCAGCCCCGGGCCGACCTACGAGCAGTACTTC,many,TRBV12-3/TRBV12-4,TRBJ2-7,-
CASSFSGREQETQYF,TGTGCCAGCAGTTTCTCAGGGCGGGAGCAAGAGACCCAGTACTTC,many,TRBV12-3/TRBV12-4,TRBJ2-5,TRBD2
CASSYSSQGDSFYEQYF,TGTGCCAGCAGTTACTCTTCACAGGGGGATTCCTTCTACGAGCAGTACTTC,few,TRBV6-5,TRBJ2-7,TRBD1
CASSQDNEQYF,TGTGCCAGCAGCCAAGATAACGAGCAGTACTTC,few,TRBV3-1,TRBJ2-7,-
CASSQGWGLEPQHF,TGCGCCAGCAGCCAAGGGTGGGGTTTGGAGCCCCAGCATTTT,-,TRBV4-3,TRBJ1-5,-
CASSLGARGEQFF,TGTGCCAGCTCGCTGGGAGCGAGGGGTGAGCAGTTCTTC,few,TRBV18,TRBJ2-1,-
CASSSDFSGTVHEQYF,TGTGCCAGCAGCTCCGACTTTTCCGGGACGGTCCACGAGCAGTACTTC,many,TRBV7-9,TRBJ2-7,-
CASSDPGNSIQETQYF,TGTGCCAGCAGTGACCCGGGGAACAGTATCCAAGAGACCCAGTACTTC,few,TRBV25-1,TRBJ2-5,-
CSARQLAGAYEQYF,TGCAGTGCTAGACAACTAGCGGGGGCCTACGAGCAGTACTTC,few,TRBV20-1,TRBJ2-7,TRBD2
CASSPPRLAGGETQYF,TGTGCCAGCAGCCCTCCCCGGCTAGCGGGAGGGGAGACCCAGTACTTC,-,TRBV7-9,TRBJ2-5,TRBD2
CASSYAGPNTGELFF,TGTGCCAGCAGTTACGCGGGACCGAACACCGGGGAGCTGTTTTTT,-,TRBV6-5,TRBJ2-2,-
CASSQGRLAKDTDTQYF,TGTGCCAGCAGTCAAGGACGACTAGCGAAAGACACAGATACGCAGTATTTT,many,TRBV7-9,TRBJ2-3,TRBD2
CASSWRAGGSQETQYF,TGTGCCAGCAGTTGGCGAGCGGGGGGTAGCCAAGAGACCCAGTACTTC,many,TRBV27,TRBJ2-5,TRBD2
CASSPRGGGGAGNEQFF,TGTGCCAGCAGCCCCAGGGGCGGCGGGGGGGCTGGCAATGAGCAGTTCTTC,few,TRBV7-3,TRBJ2-1,TRBD2
CASSQRLAGDFYEQYF,TGCGCCAGCAGCCAGAGACTAGCGGGAGACTTCTACGAGCAGTACTTC,few,TRBV4-3,TRBJ2-7,TRBD2
CASSLAPLGENIQYF,TGTGCCAGCAGTTTAGCTCCCCTGGGGGAAAACATTCAGTACTTC,few,TRBV12-3/TRBV12-4,TRBJ2-4,-
CASSLAGTGKPTDTQYF,TGTGCCAGCAGTTTAGCGGGGACAGGGAAACCCACAGATACGCAGTATTTT,-,TRBV12-3/TRBV12-4,TRBJ2-3,TRBD1
CASSLSGEQYF,TGTGCCAGCAGCTTATCTGGAGAGCAGTACTTC,many,TRBV13,TRBJ2-7,-
CASQRGNTEAFF,TGTGCCAGCCAGAGGGGGAACACTGAAGCTTTCTTT,few,TRBV7-9,TRBJ1-1,-
CASSQVAGAGTEAFF,TGTGCCAGCAGCCAAGTAGCCGGGGCTGGGACTGAAGCTTTCTTT,few,TRBV14,TRBJ1-1,-
CAISHSGGGDTQYF,TGTGCCATCAGCCATAGCGGGGGTGGGGATACGCAGTATTTT,-,TRBV10-3,TRBJ2-3,TRBD2